This record looks at one T cell receptor (beta chain) sequence and its context. Its cognate antigen is unknown. The sample comes from a study of blood T cells in healthy people across ages. V was pared by 5 bases and J by 7 bases, with 23 bases between. CDR3 length equals 16 residues. Primers used in a second PCR of about 6 to 11 cycles were a sample-barcoded 5' primer and a J-beta primer mix. All cDNA molecules were each tagged by a template-switch adaptor with 12 random nucleotides. TCRdb re-called the 5' RACE reads with MiXCR, one entry per CDR3 protein. The data hold 1.5 million to 2 million distinct CDR3 sequences, with 49% observed a single time. General observations from the study: A strong correlation was found between TCR beta diversity and the percentage of naive T cells. Estimated diversity, derived from one million T cells, was regarded as an underestimate.

Drawn from each donor were approximately 9.5 milliliters of peripheral blood. J is TRBJ1-2 and V is TRBV12-3 or TRBV12-4; D gene unclear. Sequences were obtained from blood. The source is a woman in her 40s in good health. This CDR3 reads CASSPSRAALAGGYTF. For the CDR3, the DNA is TGTGCCAGCAGTCCCAGTCGGGCGGCTCTTGCGGGTGGCTACACCTTC.